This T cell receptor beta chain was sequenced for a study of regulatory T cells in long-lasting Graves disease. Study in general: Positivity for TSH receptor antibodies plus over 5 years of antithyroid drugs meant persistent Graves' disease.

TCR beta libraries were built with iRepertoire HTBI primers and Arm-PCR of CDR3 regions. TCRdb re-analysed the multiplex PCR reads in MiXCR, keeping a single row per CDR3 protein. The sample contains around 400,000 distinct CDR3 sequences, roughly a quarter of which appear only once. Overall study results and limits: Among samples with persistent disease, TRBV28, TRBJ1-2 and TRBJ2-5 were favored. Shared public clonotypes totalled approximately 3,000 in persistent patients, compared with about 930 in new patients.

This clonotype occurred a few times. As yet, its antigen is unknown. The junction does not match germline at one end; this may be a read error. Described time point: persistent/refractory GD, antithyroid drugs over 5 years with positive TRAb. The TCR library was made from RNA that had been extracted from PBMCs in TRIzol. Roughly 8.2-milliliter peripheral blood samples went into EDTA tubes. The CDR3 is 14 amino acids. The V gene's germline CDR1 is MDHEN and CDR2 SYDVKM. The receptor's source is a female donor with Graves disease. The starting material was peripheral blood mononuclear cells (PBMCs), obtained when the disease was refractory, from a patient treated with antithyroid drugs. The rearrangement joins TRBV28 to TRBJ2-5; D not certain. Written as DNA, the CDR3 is TGTGCCAGCATTTTATACATCCTTCTAGAGACCCAGTACTTC. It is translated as CASILYILLETQYF. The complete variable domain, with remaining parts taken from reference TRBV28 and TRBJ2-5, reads DVKVTQSSRYLVKRTGEKVFLECVQDMDHENMFWYRQDPGLGLRLIYFSYDVKMKEKGDIPEGYSVSREKKERFSLILESASTNQTSMYLCASILYILLETQYFGPGTRLLVL.